The present T cell receptor beta chain was sequenced within a study of blood T cells in healthy people across ages. Turning to the study itself: Template-switching capture recovered about one barcoded beta molecule per two T cells.

The V and J ends lost 5 bases and 6 bases, in that order; junction bases with no gene match: 10. Germline V gives CDR1 DFQATT, CDR2 SNEGSKA (reference sequence). The CDR3 totals 15 residues. Then a second PCR, running about 7 to 11 cycles, was carried out with a sample-barcoded 5' primer and a J-beta primer mix. From the 5' RACE reads, TCRdb called clonotypes with MiXCR, one entry per CDR3 protein. The sample has about 1.6 million distinct CDR3 sequences; roughly 30% are singletons. Isolation recovered at least 6 million PBMCs from every sample. The receptor comes from a woman aged 25 to 39 in good health. The rearrangement uses TRBV20-1 and TRBJ2-1; TRBD2 aligns across 10 bases. The sequenced material came from blood. In nucleotides, the CDR3 is TGCAGTGCTCCTCATAGCGGGAGGCAAGGCAATGAGCAGTTCTTC. Protein: CSAPHSGRQGNEQFF.